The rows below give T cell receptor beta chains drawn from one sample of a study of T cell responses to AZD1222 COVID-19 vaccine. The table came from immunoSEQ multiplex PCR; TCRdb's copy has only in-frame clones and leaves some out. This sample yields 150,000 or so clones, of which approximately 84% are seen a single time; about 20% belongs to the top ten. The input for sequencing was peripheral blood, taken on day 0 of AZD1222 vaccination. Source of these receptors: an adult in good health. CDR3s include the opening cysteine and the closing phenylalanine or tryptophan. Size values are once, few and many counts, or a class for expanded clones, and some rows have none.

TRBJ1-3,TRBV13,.,CASSQPARGAGGNTIYF
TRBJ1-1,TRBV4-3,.,CASSQEGGNTEAFF
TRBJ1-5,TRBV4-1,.,CASSPHPGKGNQPQHF
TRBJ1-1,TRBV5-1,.,CASSTRGLGNTEAFF
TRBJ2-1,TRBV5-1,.,CASSFPRGSGGNNEQFF
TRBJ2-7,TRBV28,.,CASKVSLPGYEQYF
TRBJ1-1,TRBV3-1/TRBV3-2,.,CASSPWGVDNTEAFF
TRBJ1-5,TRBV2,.,CASRDRENQPQHF
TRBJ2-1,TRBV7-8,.,CASSLVRGASLGTDYNEQFF
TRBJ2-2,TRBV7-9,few,CASQRGRTGELFF
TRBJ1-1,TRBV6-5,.,CATQGPWGTEAFF
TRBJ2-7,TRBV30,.,CAWSAQGGTYEQYF
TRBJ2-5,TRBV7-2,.,CASSPKQGSETQYF
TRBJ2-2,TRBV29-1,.,CSVRTGTNTGELFF
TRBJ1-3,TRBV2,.,CASSGGRSSGNTIYF
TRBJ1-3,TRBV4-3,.,CASSQDQGGRNTIYF
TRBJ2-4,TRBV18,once,CASSPPIAKNIQYF
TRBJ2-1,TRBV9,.,CASSARDYIHEQFF
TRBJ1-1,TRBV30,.,CAWGGSVAEAFF
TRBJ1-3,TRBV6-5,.,CASSRDFSGNTIYF
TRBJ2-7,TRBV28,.,CASSLIWGANLVGHEQYF
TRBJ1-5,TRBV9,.,CASSPGTGVTPKDLQPQHF
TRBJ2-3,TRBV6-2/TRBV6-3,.,CASSPPGLDTQYF
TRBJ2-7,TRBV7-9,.,CASSYAVEQYF
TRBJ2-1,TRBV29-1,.,CSVDSRGMNEQFF
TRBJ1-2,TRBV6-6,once,CASSRLLKGQGHTNYGYTF
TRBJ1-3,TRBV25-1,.,CASSVGQGYGNTIYF
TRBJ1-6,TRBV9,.,CASTRGYSYNSPLHF